The TCR beta chain described here comes from a study of somatic mutations in cytotoxic T cells in rheumatoid arthritis. Study-wide results and limits: In the expanded CD8+ clones, the antigen targets remained unknown. CD8+ clonality increased with age in rheumatoid arthritis patients but not in healthy controls.

Comment on this clone: The antigen remains undetermined.

Trimming removed 7 bases from V and 6 bases from J, with 12 bases in between. Germline CDR1 and CDR2: MNHEY and SVGAGI. The CDR3 sequence is 13 residues long. Clones were sequenced by immunoSEQ multiplex PCR, and TCRdb holds only the in-frame ones, with some missing. The sample yields 20,000 or so clones, approximately 80% seen once. Isolating CD4+ and CD8+ cells involved positive magnetic bead selection on an AutoMACS. Their purity was then checked by flow cytometry. This rearrangement joins TRBV6-5 to TRBJ2-2, with D maybe TRBD2 (6 bases). The sequence was collected from a woman between 50 and 59 years old in good health. Sequencing was performed on CD8+ T cells sorted from blood. DNA for the CDR3: TGTGCCAGCACCGATGGGGGGTCCGGGGAGCTGTTTTTT. It yields the protein CASTDGGSGELFF.